The T cell receptor (beta chain) described here comes from a study of shared clonotypes between healthy human individuals. TCRdb keeps only in-frame clones here, not all; method: immunoSEQ multiplex PCR. The sample carries over 800,000 clones, 92% recorded once. Positive CCR7 selection of CD45RO-negative cells yielded the naive CD8 cells, and terminally differentiated effector memory CD45RA+ cells were excluded. The CDR3 covers 14 residues. Germline V gene data show CDR1 as SEHNR and CDR2 as FQNEAQ (reference sequence). Trimming cost V 2 bases and J 6 bases, with 14 bases left between them. This chain uses TRBV7-9 with TRBJ2-7, with D unresolved. The receptor was isolated from a man aged 25 to 40 in good health. The sample taken for sequencing was naive CD8+ T cells sorted from blood. The CDR3 sequence: CASSLSVSFGEQYF. The CDR3 region has the DNA TGTGCCAGCAGCTTATCAGTATCCTTTGGCGAGCAGTACTTC.